This T cell receptor (beta chain) came from a study of blood T cell repertoires in COVID-19. In the authors' workflow: Amplifying reference gene primers gave estimates of nucleated cell counts. Sequencing used immunoSEQ multiplex PCR; TCRdb keeps in-frame clones, though not all of them. V, J and clone size were drawn from that table, and D and trimming were deduced from the DNA. Among 160,000 or so clones listed, 85% were seen once. This clone turned up a few times. This CDR3 is also generated by other DNA sequences in the sample. CDR3 length: 12 residues. V was clipped by 5 bases and J by 6 bases; unmatched bases: 3. Per germline, CDR1 MNHEY and CDR2 SVGAGI.

The source material was peripheral blood. The clonotype was recovered from a woman between 50 and 59 years old with COVID-19, enrolled during active disease. This chain connects TRBV6-5 to TRBJ1-2; 7 nucleotides match TRBD1. The CDR3 is CASSNGQDGYTF. The CDR3 DNA reads TGTGCCAGCAGTAATGGACAGGATGGCTACACCTTC.